This entry concerns a single T cell receptor beta chain. This entry belongs to a study of shared clonotypes between healthy human individuals. The CDR3 spans 13 residues. Looked up from germline, CDR1 is SGHRS and CDR2 is YFSETQ. V gave up 4 bases and J gave up 8 bases, with 12 bases separating them. Assay: immunoSEQ multiplex PCR; the TCRdb copy retains only in-frame clones and omits some. The sample has 2.3 million or so clones, about 92% seen once. This receptor was obtained from a man aged 18 to 35 in good health. Some clones in this sample may be carry-over from other donors' samples. This sequence joins TRBV5-1 and TRBJ1-4, with D maybe TRBD1 (5 bases). Sequenced sample: naive CD4+ T cells from PBMCs. Subset specified: CD45RA+ positively selected. CDR3 region: CASSTGPGEKLFF. For the CDR3, the DNA is TGCGCCAGCAGCACGGGACCTGGGGAAAAACTGTTTTTT.